This paragraph reports one TCR beta chain. This entry is derived from a study of blood T cell repertoires in COVID-19. Study-wide background: Spain, Italy and the United States supplied samples that represented acute and convalescent COVID-19. PBMCs, B-cell-depleted T cells, or T cells provided the cDNA or gDNA that made up the material.

Per the authors' pipeline: Quantification of nucleated cells was approximated via reference gene primer amplification. Sequencing was performed with immunoSEQ multiplex PCR; in TCRdb, only in-frame clones are kept and a portion is missing. V, J and clone size reflect that table, while D and trimming were determined from the DNA. Of 150,000 or so clones listed, roughly 84% are singletons. Germline assignment: CDR1 SGDLS and CDR2 YYNGEE. After removal of 4 bases from V and 7 bases from J, the junction contained 13 bases not matched to a gene. This CDR3 contains 15 residues. The origin of this receptor is a man aged 18-30 years with active or convalescent COVID-19. The sample taken for sequencing was peripheral blood. The chain has TRBV9 and TRBJ1-2; 7 positions agree with TRBD1. DNA of the CDR3: TGTGCCAGCAGCCCAAGACAGGGATCCCCTCGTGGCTACACCTTC. It is translated as CASSPRQGSPRGYTF.